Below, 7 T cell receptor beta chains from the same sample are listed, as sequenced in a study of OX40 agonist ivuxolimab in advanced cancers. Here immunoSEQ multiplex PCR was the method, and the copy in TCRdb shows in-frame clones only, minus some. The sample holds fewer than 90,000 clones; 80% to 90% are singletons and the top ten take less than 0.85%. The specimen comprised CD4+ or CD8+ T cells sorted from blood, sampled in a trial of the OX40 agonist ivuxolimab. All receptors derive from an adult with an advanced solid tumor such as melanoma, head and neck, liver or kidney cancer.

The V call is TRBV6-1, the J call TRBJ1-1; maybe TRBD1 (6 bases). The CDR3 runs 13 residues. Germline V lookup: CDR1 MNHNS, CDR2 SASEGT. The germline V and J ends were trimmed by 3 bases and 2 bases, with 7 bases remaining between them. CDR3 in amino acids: CASSEGGNTEAFF. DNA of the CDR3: TGTGCCAGCAGTGAGGGGGGCAACACTGAAGCTTTCTTT.

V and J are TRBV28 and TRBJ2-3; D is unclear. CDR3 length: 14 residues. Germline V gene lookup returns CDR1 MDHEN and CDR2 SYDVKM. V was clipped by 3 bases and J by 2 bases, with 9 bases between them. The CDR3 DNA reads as TGTGCCAGCAGTTTGCGGCAACTCACAGATACGCAGTATTTT. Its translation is CASSLRQLTDTQYF.

The CDR3 region is CASIPGQGAFSYEQYF. The CDR3 DNA is TGCGCCAGCATCCCGGGACAGGGGGCATTCTCCTACGAGCAGTACTTC. The chain employs TRBV10-1 and TRBJ2-7, with 12 bases identical to TRBD1. Germline V gene data show CDR1 as WNHNN and CDR2 as SYGVQD (reference sequence). The CDR3 totals 16 residues. V dropped 7 bases and J dropped 0; count of bases not matched to a gene: 7.

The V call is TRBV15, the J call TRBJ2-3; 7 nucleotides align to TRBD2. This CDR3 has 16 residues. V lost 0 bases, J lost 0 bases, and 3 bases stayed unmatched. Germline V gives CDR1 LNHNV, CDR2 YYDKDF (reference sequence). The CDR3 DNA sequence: TGTGCCACCAGCAGAGATGGGAGGGCTAGCACAGATACGCAGTATTTT. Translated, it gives CATSRDGRASTDTQYF. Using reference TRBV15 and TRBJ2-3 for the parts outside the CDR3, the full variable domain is DAMVIQNPRYQVTQFGKPVTLSCSQTLNHNVMYWYQQKSSQAPKLLFHYYDKDFNNEADTPDNFQSRRPNTSFCFLDIRSPGLGDTAMYLCATSRDGRASTDTQYFGPGTRLTVL.

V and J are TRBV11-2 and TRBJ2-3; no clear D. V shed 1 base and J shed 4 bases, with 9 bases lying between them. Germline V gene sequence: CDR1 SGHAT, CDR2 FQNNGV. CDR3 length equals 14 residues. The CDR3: CASSLGTRADTQYF. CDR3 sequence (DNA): TGTGCCAGCAGCTTAGGGACCCGGGCAGATACGCAGTATTTT.

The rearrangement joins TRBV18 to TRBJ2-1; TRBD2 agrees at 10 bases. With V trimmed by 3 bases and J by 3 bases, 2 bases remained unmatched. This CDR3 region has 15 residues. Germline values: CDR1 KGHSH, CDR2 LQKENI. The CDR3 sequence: CASSPLAGVYNEQFF. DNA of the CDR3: TGTGCCAGCTCACCCCTAGCGGGAGTCTACAATGAGCAGTTCTTC.

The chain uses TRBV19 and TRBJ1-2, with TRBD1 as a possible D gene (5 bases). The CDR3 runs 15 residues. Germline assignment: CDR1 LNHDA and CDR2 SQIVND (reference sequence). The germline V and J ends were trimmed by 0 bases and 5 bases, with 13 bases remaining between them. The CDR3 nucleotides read TGTGCCAGTAGTATAGATCTGAGGGGCCGGTATGGCTACACCTTC. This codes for CASSIDLRGRYGYTF. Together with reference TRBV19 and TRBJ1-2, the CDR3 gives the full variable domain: DGGITQSPKYLFRKEGQNVTLSCEQNLNHDAMYWYRQDPGQGLRLIYYSQIVNDFQKGDIAEGYSVSREKKESFPLTVTSAQKNPTAFYLCASSIDLRGRYGYTFGSGTRLTVV.